Below are 2 T cell receptor beta chains sequenced from a single sample in a study of T cells after yellow fever vaccination. TCRdb processed the 5' RACE reads anew with MiXCR; each CDR3 protein has one entry. Here the sample spans some 500,000 distinct CDR3 sequences, about 13% being singletons. The material was PBMCs, obtained on the day of the yellow fever booster vaccination. All receptors come from a man aged 25-40 years who received the YFV17D yellow fever vaccine.

The V and J genes are TRBV7-8 and TRBJ2-1, with D possibly TRBD1 on 6 matching bases. From germline, CDR1 is SGHVS and CDR2 FQNEAQ. V dropped 5 bases and J dropped 10 bases, with 21 bases sitting between them. The CDR3 has 15 residues. The CDR3 DNA sequence: TGTGCCAGCAGCACAGGGACATGGGTACCAGGCGAGCAGTTCTTC. Translating it yields CASSTGTWVPGEQFF.

The rearrangement links TRBV5-4 to TRBJ2-4, with 8 nucleotides matching TRBD1. V shed 6 bases and J 7 bases; nucleotides not matched to a gene: 6. Germline values: CDR1 SGHNT, CDR2 YYREEE (reference sequence). The CDR3 runs to 13 residues. CDR3 amino acids: CASTRTGSNIQYF. The CDR3 nucleotides are TGTGCCAGCACCCGGACAGGGTCGAACATTCAGTACTTC.